These T cell receptor beta chains were read from a single sample in a study of yellow fever vaccine responses in identical twins. In TCRdb, the RT-PCR reads were re-called with MiXCR into one record per CDR3 protein. The table lists over a hundred distinct CDR3 sequences, more than 55% of them singletons, with 25% to 35% in the top ten. Specimen: T cells from blood (PBMCs), unsorted or a sorted subset (not recorded which), collected before or after yellow fever vaccination (not recorded which). The source of these receptors is a young woman who received the yellow fever vaccine. Each CDR3 is given with its conserved first and last residue. A D gene is named only where the DNA matches it firmly. The listing skips clone size in some rows; elsewhere it reads once, few, many or a size class.

v_call	d_call	j_call	clone_size	cdr3_aa	cdr3_nt
TRBV2	NA	TRBJ2-1	NA	CASSGRKGGRQFF	TGTGCCAGCAGTGGAAGGAAGGGGGGAAGGCAGTTCTTC
TRBV2	TRBD2	TRBJ2-1	NA	CASSESLAGGTYNEQFF	TGTGCCAGCAGTGAATCATTAGCGGGAGGAACCTACAATGAGCAGTTCTTC
TRBV28	TRBD2	TRBJ2-7	NA	CASSPREDSSYEQYF	TGTGCCAGCAGTCCTCGGGAGGATAGCTCCTACGAGCAGTACTTC
TRBV4-1	NA	TRBJ1-1	few	CASSQGGTQNTEAFF	TGCGCCAGCAGCCAAGGAGGGACACAAAACACTGAAGCTTTCTTT
TRBV11-1	TRBD2	TRBJ2-1	NA	CASSLSGGSRNEQFF	TGTGCCAGCAGCTTATCTGGCGGGAGCCGGAATGAGCAGTTCTTC
TRBV12-3/TRBV12-4	NA	TRBJ2-3	NA	CASSFLEEADTQYF	TGTGCCAGCAGTTTTCTTGAGGAAGCAGATACGCAGTATTTT
TRBV10-3	NA	TRBJ1-2	few	CAISDGGGGLNYGYTF	TGTGCCATCAGTGATGGAGGCGGGGGCCTAAACTATGGCTACACCTTC
TRBV3-1	NA	TRBJ2-7	once	CASSPTGFEQYF	TGTGCCAGCAGCCCGACAGGATTCGAGCAGTACTTC
TRBV19	NA	TRBJ1-3	NA	CASSIGTNTIYF	TGTGCCAGTAGTATTGGAACAAACACCATATATTTT
TRBV4-1	NA	TRBJ1-1	NA	CASSPGGGNTEAFF	TGCGCCAGCAGCCCCGGGGGCGGAAACACTGAAGCTTTCTTT
TRBV15	NA	TRBJ1-5	NA	CATSSRAAVDPQHF	TGTGCCACCAGCAGCCGGGCAGCCGTAGACCCCCAGCATTTT
TRBV2	TRBD1	TRBJ2-7	NA	CASRGTVGEQYF	TGTGCCAGCAGAGGGACAGTAGGCGAGCAGTACTTC
TRBV7-9	NA	TRBJ1-1	NA	CASSEHPEGVNTEAFF	TGTGCCAGCAGCGAGCACCCGGAGGGGGTGAACACTGAAGCTTTCTTT
TRBV4-1	NA	TRBJ1-3	NA	CASSQGFGTIYF	TGCGCCAGCAGCCAAGGGTTTGGCACCATATATTTT
TRBV12-3/TRBV12-4	TRBD1	TRBJ2-3	once	CASSFIRTGGTDAQYF	TGTGCCAGCAGTTTTATAAGGACAGGGGGCACAGATGCGCAGTATTTT
TRBV10-1	TRBD1	TRBJ1-2	few	CASSERRQGAYGYTF	TGCGCCAGCAGTGAGCGGCGCCAGGGGGCATATGGCTACACCTTC
TRBV10-3	TRBD1	TRBJ1-1	NA	CAISETGTDGEAFF	TGTGCCATCAGCGAAACCGGGACAGACGGTGAAGCTTTCTTT
TRBV16	NA	TRBJ1-1	few	CASSQSGGTEAFF	TGTGCCAGCAGCCAATCGGGAGGAACTGAAGCTTTCTTT
TRBV15	TRBD1	TRBJ1-1	hyperexpanded	CATSRDRGTGSTEAFF	TGTGCCACCAGCAGAGATAGAGGGACAGGTAGCACTGAAGCTTTCTTT
TRBV4-1	TRBD1	TRBJ1-6	few	CASSQGQAEGSPLHF	TGCGCCAGCAGCCAGGGACAGGCCGAGGGTTCACCCCTCCACTTT
TRBV29-1	NA	TRBJ2-3	once	CSVDRQGGDTQYF	TGCAGCGTTGATCGGCAGGGGGGGGATACGCAGTATTTT
TRBV12-3/TRBV12-4	NA	TRBJ1-2	NA	CASSQEGGIFGYTF	TGTGCCAGCAGTCAAGAGGGGGGTATTTTTGGCTACACCTTC
TRBV11-1	TRBD1	TRBJ1-1	hyperexpanded	CASSNRQGTNTEAFF	TGTGCCAGCAGCAACCGACAGGGGACGAACACTGAAGCTTTCTTT
TRBV6-1	NA	TRBJ2-3	once	CASRGALAGTDTQYF	TGTGCCAGCAGGGGGGCTCTCGCGGGGACAGATACGCAGTATTTT
TRBV9	NA	TRBJ2-1	NA	CASSVLSGNPNEQFF	TGTGCCAGCAGCGTATTGTCGGGCAACCCCAATGAGCAGTTCTTC
TRBV15	NA	TRBJ1-1	once	CATSRGAGWDTEAFF	TGTGCCACCAGCAGAGGCGCAGGGTGGGACACTGAAGCTTTCTTT
TRBV13	NA	TRBJ2-1	NA	CASSNSDRTYGDNEQFF	TGTGCCAGCAGCAACAGCGATAGGACGTACGGCGACAATGAGCAGTTCTTC
TRBV6-1	NA	TRBJ1-3	NA	CASSPQGHSGNTIYF	TGTGCCAGCAGTCCTCAGGGTCACTCTGGAAACACCATATATTTT
TRBV7-8	NA	TRBJ1-1	NA	CAAGRGYDTEAFF	TGTGCCGCAGGTCGGGGGTACGACACTGAAGCTTTCTTT
TRBV15	NA	TRBJ1-1	NA	CATSTGSLNTEAFF	TGTGCCACCAGCACAGGGTCATTGAACACTGAAGCTTTCTTT
TRBV12-3/TRBV12-4	TRBD1	TRBJ2-7	NA	CASSSSRDRVDEQYF	TGTGCCAGCAGTTCCTCGCGGGACAGGGTCGACGAGCAGTACTTC
TRBV15	TRBD1	TRBJ1-2	few	CATSSGPGTGTYGYTF	TGTGCCACCAGCAGTGGTCCCGGGACAGGGACGTATGGCTACACCTTC
TRBV19	TRBD2	TRBJ2-3	once	CASSSLLAALTDTQYF	TGTGCCAGTAGCTCGTTACTAGCGGCGCTTACAGATACGCAGTATTTT
TRBV6-1	TRBD1	TRBJ1-1	NA	CASRMTGRFTEAFF	TGTGCCAGCAGGATGACAGGGCGGTTCACTGAAGCTTTCTTT
TRBV9	NA	TRBJ1-1	NA	CASSVGGRTEAFF	TGTGCCAGCAGCGTAGGCGGGAGGACTGAAGCTTTCTTT
TRBV15	NA	TRBJ1-1	few	CATSSFVQGIDTEAFF	TGTGCCACCAGCAGCTTTGTCCAAGGGATAGACACTGAAGCTTTCTTT
TRBV12-5	NA	TRBJ2-3	NA	CASGFGSSTDTQYF	TGTGCTAGTGGTTTTGGGAGTAGCACAGATACGCAGTATTTT
TRBV12-3/TRBV12-4	NA	TRBJ1-1	few	CASRPDEGTEAFF	TGTGCCAGCAGGCCGGATGAGGGCACTGAAGCTTTCTTT
TRBV5-1	TRBD1	TRBJ1-6	once	CASSLRQGEDSRLHF	TGCGCCAGCAGCTTGCGCCAGGGGGAGGATTCACGCCTCCACTTT
TRBV7-8	NA	TRBJ2-1	NA	CASSLATREQFF	TGTGCCAGCAGCTTAGCCACTCGCGAGCAGTTCTTC
TRBV6-5	NA	TRBJ1-1	NA	CASSYSPEKNTEAFF	TGTGCCAGCAGTTATTCTCCAGAGAAAAACACTGAAGCTTTCTTT
TRBV10-3	TRBD2	TRBJ2-7	NA	CAISERLAGGSSYEQYF	TGTGCCATCAGTGAACGACTAGCGGGAGGGTCCTCCTACGAGCAGTACTTC
TRBV10-3	NA	TRBJ1-1	NA	CAISESKDEAFF	TGTGCCATCAGTGAGTCTAAAGATGAAGCTTTCTTT
TRBV6-5	NA	TRBJ1-1	hyperexpanded	CASSYASRGARTEAFF	TGTGCCAGCAGTTACGCCTCCCGGGGGGCGCGCACTGAAGCTTTCTTT
TRBV28	TRBD1	TRBJ2-7	NA	CASSRDRGYEQYF	TGTGCCAGCAGCCGGGACAGGGGCTACGAGCAGTACTTC
TRBV4-2	NA	TRBJ2-3	NA	CASSQDLAGGTDTQYF	TGTGCCAGCAGCCAAGATTTGGCAGGGGGCACAGATACGCAGTATTTT
TRBV5-1	TRBD1	TRBJ1-1	NA	CASSLGYAQGVSTEAFF	TGCGCCAGCAGCTTAGGATATGCACAGGGGGTGAGCACTGAAGCTTTCTTT
TRBV10-3	NA	TRBJ2-7	NA	CAISDRAGRYEQYF	TGTGCCATCAGTGACCGGGCGGGACGCTACGAGCAGTACTTC
TRBV4-2	NA	TRBJ1-2	NA	CATEGGDYGYTF	TGTGCCACAGAAGGGGGTGACTATGGCTACACCTTC
TRBV5-5	NA	TRBJ1-2	NA	CASSSGYLGGYTF	TGCGCCAGCAGCTCAGGGTACTTGGGTGGCTACACCTTC
TRBV15	NA	TRBJ1-1	NA	CATSRGETEAFF	TGTGCCACCAGCAGGGGCGAGACTGAAGCTTTCTTT
TRBV6-1	TRBD2	TRBJ2-3	NA	CASSPTSGAGGADTQYF	TGTGCCAGCAGTCCCACTAGCGGGGCCGGTGGTGCAGATACGCAGTATTTT